This T cell receptor beta chain was captured by sequencing in a study of beta chain features in type 1 diabetes. Findings and caveats of the study: Among type 1 diabetes patients, VDJ junctions had fewer insertions and more deletions. TCRB CDR3s from Type 1 diabetes patients were moderately but significantly shorter in all four CD4+ subsets.

The CDR3 is made up of 15 amino acids. Germline values: CDR1 MNHEY, CDR2 SVGAGI. V was pared by 6 bases and J by 3 bases, with 16 bases between. The authors reverse transcribed all of the isolated RNA, so sequencing captured expressed TCRB transcripts. Method: immunoSEQ multiplex PCR; TCRdb's copy keeps in-frame clones and lacks some. The sample holds 600,000 to 700,000 clones, 12% seen once. Of note for this clone: The target antigen is unknown.

Purities in excess of 95% were seen in all sorted populations. The origin of this receptor is a young man with type 1 diabetes. Input material: naive CD4+ T cells from blood. V gene TRBV6-5 combines with J gene TRBJ2-3, with a tentative D call TRBD2 (5 bases). CDR3 sequence: CASSNRGTATDTQYF. DNA for the CDR3: TGTGCCAGCAGCAACCGGGGAACGGCTACAGATACGCAGTATTTT.